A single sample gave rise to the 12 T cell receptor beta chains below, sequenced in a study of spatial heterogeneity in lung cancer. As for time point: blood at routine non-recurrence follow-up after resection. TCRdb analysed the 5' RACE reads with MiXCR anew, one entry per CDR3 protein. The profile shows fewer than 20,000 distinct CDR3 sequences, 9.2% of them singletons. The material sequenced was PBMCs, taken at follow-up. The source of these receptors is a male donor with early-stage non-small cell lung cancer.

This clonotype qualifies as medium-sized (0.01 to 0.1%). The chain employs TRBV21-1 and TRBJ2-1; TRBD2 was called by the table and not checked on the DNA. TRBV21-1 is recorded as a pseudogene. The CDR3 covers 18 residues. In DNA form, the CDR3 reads TGTGCCAGCAGCAAAACGGCGCTAGCGGGAGATCGGGATGATGAGCAGTTCTTC. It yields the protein CASSKTALAGDRDDEQFF.

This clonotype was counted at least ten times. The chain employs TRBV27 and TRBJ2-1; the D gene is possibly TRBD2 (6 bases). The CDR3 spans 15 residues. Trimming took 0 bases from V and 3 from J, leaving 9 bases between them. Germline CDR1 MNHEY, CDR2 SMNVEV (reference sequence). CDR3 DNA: TGTGCCAGCAGTTTATCGGGGGGTGTCTACAATGAGCAGTTCTTC. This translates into CASSLSGGVYNEQFF.

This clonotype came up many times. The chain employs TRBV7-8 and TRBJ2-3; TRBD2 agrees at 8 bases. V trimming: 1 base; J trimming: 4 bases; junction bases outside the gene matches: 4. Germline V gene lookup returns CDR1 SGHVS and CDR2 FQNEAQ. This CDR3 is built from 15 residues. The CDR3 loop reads CASSLGGGRADTQYF. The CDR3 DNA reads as TGTGCCAGCAGCTTAGGCGGGGGGCGTGCAGATACGCAGTATTTT.

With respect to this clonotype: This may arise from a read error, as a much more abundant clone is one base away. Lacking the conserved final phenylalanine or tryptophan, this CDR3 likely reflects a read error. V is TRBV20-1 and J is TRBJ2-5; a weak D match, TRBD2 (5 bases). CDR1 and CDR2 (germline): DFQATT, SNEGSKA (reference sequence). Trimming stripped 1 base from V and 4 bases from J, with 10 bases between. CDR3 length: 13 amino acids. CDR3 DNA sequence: TGCAGTGCTAGAGGGGAAGGGAGAGAGACCCAGTACCTC. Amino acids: CSARGEGRETQYL.

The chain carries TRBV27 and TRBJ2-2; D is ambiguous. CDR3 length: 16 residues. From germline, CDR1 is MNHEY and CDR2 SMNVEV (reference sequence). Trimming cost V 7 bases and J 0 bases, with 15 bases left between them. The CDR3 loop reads CASTPYLGSNTGELFF. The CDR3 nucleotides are TGTGCCAGCACCCCCTATCTGGGTTCGAACACCGGGGAGCTGTTTTTT.

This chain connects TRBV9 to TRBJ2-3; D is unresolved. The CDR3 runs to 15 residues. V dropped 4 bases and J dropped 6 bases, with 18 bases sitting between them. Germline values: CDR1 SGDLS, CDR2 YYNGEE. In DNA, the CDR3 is TGTGCCAGCAGCCCCGTGTCTTTGTCGGTCGATACGCAGTATTTT. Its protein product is CASSPVSLSVDTQYF.

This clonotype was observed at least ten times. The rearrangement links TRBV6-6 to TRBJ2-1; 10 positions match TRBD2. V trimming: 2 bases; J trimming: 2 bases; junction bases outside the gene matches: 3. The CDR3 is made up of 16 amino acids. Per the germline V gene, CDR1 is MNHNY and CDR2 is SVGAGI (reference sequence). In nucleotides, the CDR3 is TGTGCCAGCAGTTACAAAGCGGGAGGGCCCTACAATGAGCAGTTCTTC. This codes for CASSYKAGGPYNEQFF.

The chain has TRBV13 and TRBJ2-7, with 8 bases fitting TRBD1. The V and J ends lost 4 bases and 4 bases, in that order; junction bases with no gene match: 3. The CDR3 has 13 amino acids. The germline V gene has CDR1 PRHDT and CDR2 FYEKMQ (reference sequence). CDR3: CASSSGQGYEQYF. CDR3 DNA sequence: TGTGCCAGCAGCTCCGGACAGGGATACGAGCAGTACTTC.

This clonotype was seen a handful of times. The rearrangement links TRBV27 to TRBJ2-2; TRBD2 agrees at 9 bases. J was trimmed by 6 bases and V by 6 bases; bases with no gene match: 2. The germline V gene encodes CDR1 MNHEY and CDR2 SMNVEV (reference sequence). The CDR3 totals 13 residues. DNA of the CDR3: TGTGCCAGCAGGGTAGCGGGAGCCGGGGAGCTGTTTTTT. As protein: CASRVAGAGELFF.

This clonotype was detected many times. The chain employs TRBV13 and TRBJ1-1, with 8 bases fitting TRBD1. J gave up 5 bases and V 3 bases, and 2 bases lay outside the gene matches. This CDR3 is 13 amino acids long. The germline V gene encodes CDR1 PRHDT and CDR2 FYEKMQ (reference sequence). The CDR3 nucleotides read TGTGCCAGCAGCTTCAGGGGGCTGACTGAAGCTTTCTTT. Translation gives CASSFRGLTEAFF.

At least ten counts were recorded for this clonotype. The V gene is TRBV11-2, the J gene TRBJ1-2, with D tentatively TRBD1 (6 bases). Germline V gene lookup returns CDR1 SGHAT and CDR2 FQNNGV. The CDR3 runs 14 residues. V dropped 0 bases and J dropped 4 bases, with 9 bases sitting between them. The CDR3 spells CASSLEAGAYGYTF. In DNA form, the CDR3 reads TGTGCCAGCAGCTTAGAGGCAGGGGCCTATGGCTACACCTTC.

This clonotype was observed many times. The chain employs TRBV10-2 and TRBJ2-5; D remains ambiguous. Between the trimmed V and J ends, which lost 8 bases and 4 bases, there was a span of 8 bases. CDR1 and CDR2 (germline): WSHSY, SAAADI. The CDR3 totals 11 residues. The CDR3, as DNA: TGCGCCAGCGCCAATGTAGAGACCCAGTACTTC. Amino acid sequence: CASANVETQYF.